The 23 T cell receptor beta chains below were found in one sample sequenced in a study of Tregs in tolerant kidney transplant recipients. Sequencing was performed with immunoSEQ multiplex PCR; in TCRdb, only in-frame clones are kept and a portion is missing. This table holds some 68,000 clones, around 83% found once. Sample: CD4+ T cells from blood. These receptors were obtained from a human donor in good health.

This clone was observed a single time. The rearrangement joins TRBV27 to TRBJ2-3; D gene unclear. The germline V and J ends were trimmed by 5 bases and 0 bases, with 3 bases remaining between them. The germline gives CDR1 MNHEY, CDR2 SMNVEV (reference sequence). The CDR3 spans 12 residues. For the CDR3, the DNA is TGTGCCAGCAGTGGCAGCACAGATACGCAGTATTTT. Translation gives CASSGSTDTQYF.

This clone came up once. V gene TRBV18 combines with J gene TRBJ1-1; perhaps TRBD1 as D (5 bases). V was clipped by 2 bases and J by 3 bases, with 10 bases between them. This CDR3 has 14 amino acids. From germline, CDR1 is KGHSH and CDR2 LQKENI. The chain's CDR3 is CASSPGDLYTEAFF. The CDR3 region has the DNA TGTGCCAGCTCACCAGGGGACTTATACACTGAAGCTTTCTTT.

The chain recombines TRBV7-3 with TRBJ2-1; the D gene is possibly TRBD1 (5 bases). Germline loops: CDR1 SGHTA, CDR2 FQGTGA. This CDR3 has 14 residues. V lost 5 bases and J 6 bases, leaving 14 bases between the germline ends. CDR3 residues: CASSRWTMPNEQFF. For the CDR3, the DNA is TGTGCCAGCAGCCGGTGGACAATGCCCAATGAGCAGTTCTTC.

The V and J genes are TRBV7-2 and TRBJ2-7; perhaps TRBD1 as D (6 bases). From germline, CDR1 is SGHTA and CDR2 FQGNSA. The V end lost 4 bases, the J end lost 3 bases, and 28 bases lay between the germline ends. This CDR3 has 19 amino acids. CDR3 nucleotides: TGTGCCAGCAGCTCGAGAACTATTCGCAGACAGGCCTTCTACTACGAGCAGTACTTC. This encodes CASSSRTIRRQAFYYEQYF.

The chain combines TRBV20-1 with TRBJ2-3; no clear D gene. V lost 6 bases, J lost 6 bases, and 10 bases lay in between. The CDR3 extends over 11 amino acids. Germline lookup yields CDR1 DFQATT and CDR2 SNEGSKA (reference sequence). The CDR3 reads CSAQIGDTQYF. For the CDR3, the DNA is TGCAGTGCCCAAATAGGGGATACGCAGTATTTT.

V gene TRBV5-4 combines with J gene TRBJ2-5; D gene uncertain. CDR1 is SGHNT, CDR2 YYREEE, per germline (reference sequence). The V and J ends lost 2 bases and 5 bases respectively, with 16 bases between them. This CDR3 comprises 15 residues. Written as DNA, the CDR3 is TGTGCCAGCAGCTTCACATGGTCTCCAGAGGAGACCCAGTACTTC. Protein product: CASSFTWSPEETQYF.

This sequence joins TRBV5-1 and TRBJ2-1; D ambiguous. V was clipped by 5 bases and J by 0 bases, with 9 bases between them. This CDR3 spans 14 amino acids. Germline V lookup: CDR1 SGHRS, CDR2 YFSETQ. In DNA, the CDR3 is TGCGCCAGCAGTTACAGTAGCTCCTACAATGAGCAGTTCTTC. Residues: CASSYSSSYNEQFF.

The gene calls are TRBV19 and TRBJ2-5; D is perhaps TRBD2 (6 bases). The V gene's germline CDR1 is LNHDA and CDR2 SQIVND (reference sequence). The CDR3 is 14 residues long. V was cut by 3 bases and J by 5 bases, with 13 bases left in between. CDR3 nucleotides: TGTGCCAGTAGTATCTCGATCGGGAGCGAGACCCAGTACTTC. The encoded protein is CASSISIGSETQYF. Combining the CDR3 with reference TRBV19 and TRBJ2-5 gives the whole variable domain DGGITQSPKYLFRKEGQNVTLSCEQNLNHDAMYWYRQDPGQGLRLIYYSQIVNDFQKGDIAEGYSVSREKKESFPLTVTSAQKNPTAFYLCASSISIGSETQYFGPGTRLLVL.

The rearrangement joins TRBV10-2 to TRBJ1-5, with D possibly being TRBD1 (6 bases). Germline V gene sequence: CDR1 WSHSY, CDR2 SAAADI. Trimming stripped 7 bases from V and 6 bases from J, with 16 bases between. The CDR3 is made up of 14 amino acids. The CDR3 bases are TGCGCCAGCACCCCAAGGGGGAATCGTCAGCCCCAGCATTTT. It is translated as CASTPRGNRQPQHF.

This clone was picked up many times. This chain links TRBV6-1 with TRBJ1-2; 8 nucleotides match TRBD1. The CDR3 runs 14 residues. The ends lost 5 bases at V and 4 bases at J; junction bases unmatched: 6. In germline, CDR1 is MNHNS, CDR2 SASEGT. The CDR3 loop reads CASSQGASSYGYTF. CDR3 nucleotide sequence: TGTGCCAGCAGTCAGGGGGCAAGTAGCTATGGCTACACCTTC.

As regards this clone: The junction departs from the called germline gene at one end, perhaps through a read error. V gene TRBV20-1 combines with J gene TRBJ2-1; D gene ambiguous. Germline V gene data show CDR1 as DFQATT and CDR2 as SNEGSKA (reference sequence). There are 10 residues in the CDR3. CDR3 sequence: CSGRANEQFF. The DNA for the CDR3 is TGCAGTGGTAGAGCGAATGAGCAGTTCTTC.

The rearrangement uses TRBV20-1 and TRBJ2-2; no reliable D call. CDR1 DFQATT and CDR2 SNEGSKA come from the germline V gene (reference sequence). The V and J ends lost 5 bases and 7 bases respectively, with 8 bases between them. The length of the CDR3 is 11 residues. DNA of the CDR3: TGCAGTGCTGAGGAAAACGGGGAGCTGTTTTTT. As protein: CSAEENGELFF.

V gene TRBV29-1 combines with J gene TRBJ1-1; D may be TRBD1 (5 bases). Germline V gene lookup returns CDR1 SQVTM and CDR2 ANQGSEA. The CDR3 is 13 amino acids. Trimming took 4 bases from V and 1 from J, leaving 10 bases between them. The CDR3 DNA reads TGCAGCGTTGTTGGGACTAAGAACACTGAAGCTTTCTTT. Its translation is CSVVGTKNTEAFF.

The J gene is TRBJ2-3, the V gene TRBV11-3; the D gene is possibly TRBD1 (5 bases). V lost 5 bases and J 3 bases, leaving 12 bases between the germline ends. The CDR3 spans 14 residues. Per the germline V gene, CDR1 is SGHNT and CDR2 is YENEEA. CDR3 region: CASSPGHRTDTQYF. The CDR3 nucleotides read TGTGCCAGCAGCCCCGGACACCGAACAGATACGCAGTATTTT.

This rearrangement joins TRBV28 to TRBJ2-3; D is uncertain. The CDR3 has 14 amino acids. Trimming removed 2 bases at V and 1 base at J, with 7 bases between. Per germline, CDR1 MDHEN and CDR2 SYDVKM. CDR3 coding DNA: TGTGCCAGCAGTTTACCCCAAGGCACAGATACGCAGTATTTT. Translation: CASSLPQGTDTQYF. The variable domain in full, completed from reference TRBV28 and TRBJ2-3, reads DVKVTQSSRYLVKRTGEKVFLECVQDMDHENMFWYRQDPGLGLRLIYFSYDVKMKEKGDIPEGYSVSREKKERFSLILESASTNQTSMYLCASSLPQGTDTQYFGPGTRLTVL.

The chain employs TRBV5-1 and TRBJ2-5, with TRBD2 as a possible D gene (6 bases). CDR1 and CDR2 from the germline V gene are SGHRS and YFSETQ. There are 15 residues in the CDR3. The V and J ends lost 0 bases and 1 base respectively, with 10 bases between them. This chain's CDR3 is CASSLAGGGQETQYF. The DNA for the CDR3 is TGCGCCAGCAGCTTGGCCGGGGGAGGCCAAGAGACCCAGTACTTC.

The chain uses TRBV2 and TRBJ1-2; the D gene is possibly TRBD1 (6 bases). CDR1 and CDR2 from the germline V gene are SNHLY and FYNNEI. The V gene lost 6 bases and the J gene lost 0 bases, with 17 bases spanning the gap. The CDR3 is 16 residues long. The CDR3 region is CASSLRTVTTNYGYTF. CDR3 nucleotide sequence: TGTGCCAGCAGCCTGAGGACAGTAACAACTAACTATGGCTACACCTTC.

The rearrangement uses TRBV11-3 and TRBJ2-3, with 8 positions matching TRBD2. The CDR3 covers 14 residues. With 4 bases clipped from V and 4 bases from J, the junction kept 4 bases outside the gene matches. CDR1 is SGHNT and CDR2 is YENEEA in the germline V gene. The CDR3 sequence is CASSSSGLADTQYF. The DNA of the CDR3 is TGTGCCAGCAGCTCTAGCGGGCTGGCAGATACGCAGTATTTT. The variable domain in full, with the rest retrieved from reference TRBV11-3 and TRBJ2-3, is EAGVVQSPRYKIIEKKQPVAFWCNPISGHNTLYWYLQNLGQGPELLIRYENEEAVDDSQLPKDRFSAERLKGVDSTLKIQPAELGDSAVYLCASSSSGLADTQYFGPGTRLTVL.

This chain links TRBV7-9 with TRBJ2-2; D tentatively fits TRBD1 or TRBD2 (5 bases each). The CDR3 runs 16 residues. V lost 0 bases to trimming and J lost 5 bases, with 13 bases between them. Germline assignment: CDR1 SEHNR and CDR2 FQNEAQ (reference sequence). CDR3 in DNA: TGTGCCAGCAGCTTAGCGGGGGTTGGTAGTACCGGGGAGCTGTTTTTT. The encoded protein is CASSLAGVGSTGELFF.

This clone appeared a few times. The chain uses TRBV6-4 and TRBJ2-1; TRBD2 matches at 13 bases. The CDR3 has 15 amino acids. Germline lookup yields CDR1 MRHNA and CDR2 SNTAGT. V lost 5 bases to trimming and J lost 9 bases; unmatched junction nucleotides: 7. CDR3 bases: TGTGCCAGCAGTCCTACTAGCGGGGGGGCAGCTGAGCAGTTCTTC. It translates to CASSPTSGGAAEQFF.

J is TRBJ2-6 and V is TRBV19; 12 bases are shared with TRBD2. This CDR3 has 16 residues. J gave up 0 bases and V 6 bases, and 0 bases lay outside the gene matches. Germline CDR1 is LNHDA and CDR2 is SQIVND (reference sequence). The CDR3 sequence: CASRTSGGSGANVLTF. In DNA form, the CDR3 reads TGTGCCAGTAGGACTAGCGGGGGCTCTGGGGCCAACGTCCTGACTTTC.

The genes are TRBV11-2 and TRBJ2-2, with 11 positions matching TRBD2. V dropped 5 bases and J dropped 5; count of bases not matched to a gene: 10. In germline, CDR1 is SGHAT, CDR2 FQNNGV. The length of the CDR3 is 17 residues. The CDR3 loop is CASSPSSGRIKTGELFF. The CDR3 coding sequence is TGTGCCAGCAGCCCCTCTAGCGGGAGGATCAAAACCGGGGAGCTGTTTTTT. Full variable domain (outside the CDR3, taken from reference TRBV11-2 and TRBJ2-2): EAGVAQSPRYKIIEKRQSVAFWCNPISGHATLYWYQQILGQGPKLLIQFQNNGVVDDSQLPKDRFSAERLKGVDSTLKIQPAKLEDSAVYLCASSPSSGRIKTGELFFGEGSRLTVL.

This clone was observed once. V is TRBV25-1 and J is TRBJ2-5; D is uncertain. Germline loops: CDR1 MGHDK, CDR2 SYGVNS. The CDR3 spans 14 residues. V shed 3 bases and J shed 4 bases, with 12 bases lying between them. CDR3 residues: CASSDSPPVETQYF. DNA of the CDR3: TGTGCCAGCAGTGACAGCCCCCCGGTAGAGACCCAGTACTTC. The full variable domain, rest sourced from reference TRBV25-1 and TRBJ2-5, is EADIYQTPRYLVIGTGKKITLECSQTMGHDKMYWYQQDPGMELHLIHYSYGVNSTEKGDLSSESTVSRIRTEHFPLTLESARPSHTSQYLCASSDSPPVETQYFGPGTRLLVL.